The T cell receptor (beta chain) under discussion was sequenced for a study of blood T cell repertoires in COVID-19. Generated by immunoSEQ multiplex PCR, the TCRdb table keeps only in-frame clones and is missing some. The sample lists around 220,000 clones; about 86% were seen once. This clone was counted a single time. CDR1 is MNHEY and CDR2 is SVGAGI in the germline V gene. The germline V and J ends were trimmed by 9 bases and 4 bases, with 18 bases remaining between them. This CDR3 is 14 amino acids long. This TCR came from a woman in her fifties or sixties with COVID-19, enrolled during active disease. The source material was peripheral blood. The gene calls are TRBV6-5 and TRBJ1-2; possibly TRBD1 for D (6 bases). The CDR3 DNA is TGTGCCAGTCATTTCAGGGGCGGAACCTATGGCTACACCTTC. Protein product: CASHFRGGTYGYTF.